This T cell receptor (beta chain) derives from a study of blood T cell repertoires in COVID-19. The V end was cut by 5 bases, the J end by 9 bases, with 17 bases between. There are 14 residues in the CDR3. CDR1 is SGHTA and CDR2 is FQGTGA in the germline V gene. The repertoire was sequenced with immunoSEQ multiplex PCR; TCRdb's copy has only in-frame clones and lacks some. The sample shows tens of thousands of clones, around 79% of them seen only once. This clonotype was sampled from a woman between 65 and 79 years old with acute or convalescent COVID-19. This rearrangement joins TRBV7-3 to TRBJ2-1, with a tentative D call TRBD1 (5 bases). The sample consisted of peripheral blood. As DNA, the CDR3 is TGTGCCAGCAGCCCAAGCCCAGGGTTGGGTGAGCAGTTCTTC. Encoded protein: CASSPSPGLGEQFF.